This TCR beta chain was obtained from a study of monozygotic twins with inflammatory bowel disease. A word on this clonotype: Its antigen is not identified.

CDR1 and CDR2 from the germline V gene are KGHSH and LQKENI. The CDR3 is made up of 16 amino acids. Donors each contributed one blood sample measuring 2 to 2.5 ml. Regarding the study as a whole: For IBD patients, clonotypes shared with others were fewer than for healthy twins, especially with disease activity. Healthy co-twins, by inverse Simpson, had higher TCRbeta diversity than their siblings with IBD.

TCRdb re-analyzed the 5' RACE reads; it lists each CDR3 protein once, without DNA. The sample includes about 450,000 distinct CDR3 sequences. This clonotype originated in a human donor with ulcerative colitis or Crohn's disease, or a healthy co-twin of an affected twin (not recorded which). The chain couples TRBV18 to TRBJ2-6. The sample was blood. The CDR3 reads CASSPGQPGGANVLTF.